The 20 T cell receptor beta chains reported below all come from one sample, sequenced in a study of T cell repertoires in cytomegalovirus infection. These receptors lack a known antigen. Via MiXCR, TCRdb re-called the reads, giving one row per CDR3 protein. Here the sample spans under 450,000 distinct CDR3 sequences, just under 35% being singletons. Source: cultured PBMCs, taken from culture after CMV antigen stimulation. These TCRs come from a human donor in good health (CMV status not recorded). Some clones in this sample may be carry-over from other donors' samples.

V usage is TRBV6-5 and J usage is TRBJ1-1; unclear D gene. The CDR3 extends over 13 amino acids. The V gene's germline CDR1 is MNHEY and CDR2 SVGAGI. V was cut by 0 bases and J by 6 bases, with 8 bases left in between. CDR3 in amino acids: CASSYSAVAEAFF. The CDR3 coding sequence is TGTGCCAGCAGTTACTCCGCCGTCGCTGAAGCTTTCTTT.

This clonotype has a handful of counts. The chain couples TRBV12-5 to TRBJ2-1, with 16 bases that match TRBD2. Unmatched junction bases numbered 11, after V lost 6 bases and J lost 6 bases. There are 18 residues in the CDR3. Germline-derived CDR1 and CDR2 are LGHNT and FRNRAP. In nucleotides, the CDR3 is TGTGCTAGTGGGGTAGGGACTAGCGGGAGGGCCTATCTCAATGAGCAGTTCTTC. It translates to CASGVGTSGRAYLNEQFF.

This clonotype was seen more than once but under ten times. The J gene is TRBJ2-5, the V gene TRBV5-1, with 7 bases matching TRBD1. This CDR3 contains 13 residues. The germline CDR1 and CDR2 sequences are SGHRS and YFSETQ. The ends lost 6 bases at V and 4 bases at J; junction bases unmatched: 6. The CDR3 bases are TGCGCCAGCACTCCGGGGACAGCAGAGACCCAGTACTTC. It codes for CASTPGTAETQYF.

The sample holds a few counts of this clonotype. The rearrangement uses TRBV6-5 and TRBJ1-3; weak D call: TRBD1 (5 bases). CDR1 and CDR2 from the germline V gene are MNHEY and SVGAGI. Deletions cut 6 bases from V and 9 bases from J, with 18 bases between. CDR3 size: 14 residues. CDR3 in amino acids: CASSDRGPIGTIYF. The CDR3 DNA follows: TGTGCCAGCAGCGACAGAGGCCCGATCGGCACCATATATTTT.

The chain has TRBV7-4 and TRBJ2-3; TRBD1 is a possible D gene (6 bases). The CDR3 has 14 amino acids. With 5 bases removed from V and 3 bases from J, the gap between germline ends came to 12 bases. Germline values: CDR1 SGHVT, CDR2 SQSDAQ. CDR3 sequence reads: CASSGTGRTDTQYF. The DNA for the CDR3 is TGTGCCAGCAGCGGAACAGGGCGAACAGATACGCAGTATTTT.

This rearrangement joins TRBV28 to TRBJ1-1; 7 nucleotides align to TRBD1. With 2 bases clipped from V and 3 bases from J, the junction kept 3 bases outside the gene matches. The CDR3 runs 14 residues. The germline CDR1 and CDR2 sequences are MDHEN and SYDVKM. This chain's CDR3 is CASSLRGQYTEAFF. The CDR3 nucleotides are TGTGCCAGCAGTTTAAGGGGACAGTACACTGAAGCTTTCTTT.

In its sample, this clonotype was seen many times. This chain links TRBV7-8 with TRBJ1-3; 10 bases fit TRBD1. The J segment lost 3 bases and the V segment lost 0 bases, leaving 17 bases of the junction unmatched. There are 21 residues in the CDR3. Germline V gene lookup returns CDR1 SGHVS and CDR2 FQNEAQ. Written as DNA, the CDR3 is TGTGCCAGCAGCTTAGCCGGTTTCTTAAGGGACAGGGGACGAGATGGAAACACCATATATTTT. Its translation: CASSLAGFLRDRGRDGNTIYF.

V gene TRBV30 combines with J gene TRBJ1-1; 7 positions agree with TRBD1. Germline values: CDR1 GTSNPN, CDR2 SVGIG (reference sequence). There are 13 residues in the CDR3. The ends lost 7 bases at V and 2 bases at J; junction bases unmatched: 7. CDR3 DNA sequence: TGTGCCTTCAAGGGACAGTTCAACACTGAAGCTTTCTTT. Translated, it gives CAFKGQFNTEAFF.

This clonotype has more than one count but fewer than ten. The V and J genes are TRBV7-2 and TRBJ2-1, with 8 bases lining up with TRBD2. V shed 5 bases, J shed 0 bases, and the junction held 9 bases outside the gene matches. Per the germline V gene, CDR1 is SGHTA and CDR2 is FQGNSA. This CDR3 has 17 amino acids. The CDR3 region has the DNA TGTGCCAGCAGCCCAAGGACTAGCTCGAGCTCCTACAATGAGCAGTTCTTC. This translates into CASSPRTSSSSYNEQFF.

This clonotype came up a few times. This CDR3 is CASSLTTGSRGEAFF. In DNA, the CDR3 is TGTGCCAGCAGCTTAACTACAGGCTCGCGGGGTGAAGCTTTCTTT. This chain uses TRBV7-2 with TRBJ1-1; TRBD1 might be the D (5 bases). The V and J ends lost 2 bases and 7 bases respectively, with 17 bases between them. The length of the CDR3 is 15 residues. Germline-derived CDR1 and CDR2 are SGHTA and FQGNSA.

This chain connects TRBV12-3 or TRBV12-4 to TRBJ2-3; 8 nucleotides align to TRBD2. V was pared by 7 bases and J by 4 bases, with 13 bases of the junction left unmatched. The CDR3 contains 16 residues. CDR3 amino acids: CASTGRGGRSADTQYF. In DNA, the CDR3 is TGTGCCAGCACCGGGAGAGGCGGGAGGTCGGCAGATACGCAGTATTTT.

A few counts support this clonotype. The chain couples TRBV4-2 to TRBJ2-1, with D perhaps given as TRBD1 or TRBD2 (6 bases each). CDR1 and CDR2 (germline): LGHNA, YNFKEQ. The germline V and J ends were trimmed by 0 bases and 4 bases, with 13 bases remaining between them. The length of the CDR3 is 16 residues. CDR3 coding DNA: TGTGCCAGCAGCCAAGATCATCGGGGGCTATACAATGAGCAGTTCTTC. The encoded protein is CASSQDHRGLYNEQFF.

This clonotype was seen many times. The chain uses TRBV12-3 or TRBV12-4 and TRBJ1-5; D is perhaps TRBD1 (6 bases). This CDR3 contains 14 residues. V lost 6 bases and J 1 base, leaving 10 bases between the germline ends. CDR3 in amino acids: CASRQGLSNQPQHF. In DNA form, the CDR3 reads TGTGCCAGCAGACAGGGATTGAGCAATCAGCCCCAGCATTTT.

Only a few counts were recorded for this clonotype. This sequence joins TRBV7-7 and TRBJ2-5; D gene ambiguous. Per germline, CDR1 SSHAT and CDR2 FNYEAQ (reference sequence). V was pared by 4 bases and J by 5 bases, with 11 bases between. The CDR3 is made up of 13 amino acids. CDR3 sequence reads: CASSSLFGETQYF. DNA for the CDR3: TGTGCCAGCAGCTCTCTATTCGGGGAGACCCAGTACTTC.

Here the CDR3 reads CASRTGAGGRQETQYF. The CDR3 DNA sequence: TGTGCCAGCAGGACTGGGGCGGGAGGGCGCCAAGAGACCCAGTACTTC. V is TRBV7-2 and J is TRBJ2-5, with 9 nucleotides matching TRBD2. Germline CDR1 is SGHTA and CDR2 is FQGNSA. The CDR3 extends over 16 amino acids. V dropped 6 bases and J dropped 1; count of bases not matched to a gene: 9.

This clonotype was detected only once. This chain uses TRBV29-1 with TRBJ2-5, with 7 bases identical to TRBD1. V gave up 2 bases and J gave up 4 bases; unmatched junction bases: 7. CDR3 length equals 14 residues. Germline V gene data show CDR1 as SQVTM and CDR2 as ANQGSEA. The CDR3 DNA is TGCAGCGTTGAAAGAGACAACAGGGGAGAGACCCAGTACTTC. Translated: CSVERDNRGETQYF.

This clonotype appeared a few times. The chain uses TRBV7-9 and TRBJ1-1; no firm D call. This CDR3 contains 13 residues. Germline-derived CDR1 and CDR2 are SEHNR and FQNEAQ (reference sequence). V lost 6 bases to trimming and J lost 5 bases, with 13 bases between them. DNA of the CDR3: TGTGCCAGCAGTGCCCCGGGTATGACTGAAGCTTTCTTT. Translating it yields CASSAPGMTEAFF.

The J gene is TRBJ1-2, the V gene TRBV24-1, with D unresolved. The V and J ends lost 4 bases and 3 bases respectively, with 14 bases between them. CDR1 is KGHDR, CDR2 SFDVKD, per germline. The CDR3 spans 15 residues. CDR3 DNA: TGTGCCACCAGTGACGCCATCGCCAGCTACTATGGCTACACCTTC. Translation: CATSDAIASYYGYTF.

This clonotype was seen only a few times. The rearrangement uses TRBV6-1 and TRBJ1-2, with unresolved D. Trimming left V 3 bases short and J 0 bases short, with 11 bases between. The CDR3 has 15 amino acids. Germline V gene lookup returns CDR1 MNHNS and CDR2 SASEGT. The CDR3 region has the DNA TGTGCCAGCAGTGAGTTTGGCGGAACTAACTATGGCTACACCTTC. It translates to CASSEFGGTNYGYTF.

The chain is built from TRBV6-2 or TRBV6-3 and TRBJ2-7, with 10 bases identical to TRBD2. With 10 bases clipped from V and 2 bases from J, the junction kept 11 bases outside the gene matches. Germline-derived CDR1 and CDR2 are MNHEY and SVGEGT. The CDR3 sequence is 15 residues long. The CDR3 loop is CATGSIAGGTYEQYV. CDR3 DNA sequence: TGTGCCACCGGCTCCATAGCGGGAGGTACCTACGAGCAGTACGTC.